The present entry profiles one T cell receptor beta chain with its context. Its antigen is currently unknown. The V and J ends lost 0 bases and 0 bases respectively, with 11 bases between them. The length of the CDR3 is 16 residues. CDR1 and CDR2 from the germline V gene are SGHTA and FQGNSA. Noted treatment: about 20 received Ad26.COV2.S at low or high dose, single or two shots; roughly 5 received placebo; per-sample allocation not given. It was on day 63 after the first vaccine or placebo injection that samples were taken. Wuhan-strain SARS-CoV-2 spike was expressed by the Ad26 vector that made up the vaccine. Some clones are missing from TCRdb's copy, which holds only in-frame ones; the method was immunoSEQ multiplex PCR. Here the sample spans 350,000 to 450,000 clones, under 90% being singletons. This specimen comes from a study of Ad26.COV2.S vaccination and SARS-CoV-2 variants. General study findings and limits: It was reported that spike-specific CD8+ and CD4+ T cell responses were substantially broad after vaccination. Quantification of TCR breadth and depth may have yielded underestimates of total T cell responses.

The receptor's source is a person aged 18-65 years who received the Ad26.COV2.S COVID-19 vaccine or a placebo. The chain links TRBV7-2 to TRBJ1-2; D may be TRBD1 (5 bases). The specimen comprised peripheral blood, sampled in a trial of Ad26.COV2.S vaccine versus placebo. Written as DNA, the CDR3 is TGTGCCAGCAGCTTAGCGTTAGGGGTTCCTAACTATGGCTACACCTTC. Its translation: CASSLALGVPNYGYTF.